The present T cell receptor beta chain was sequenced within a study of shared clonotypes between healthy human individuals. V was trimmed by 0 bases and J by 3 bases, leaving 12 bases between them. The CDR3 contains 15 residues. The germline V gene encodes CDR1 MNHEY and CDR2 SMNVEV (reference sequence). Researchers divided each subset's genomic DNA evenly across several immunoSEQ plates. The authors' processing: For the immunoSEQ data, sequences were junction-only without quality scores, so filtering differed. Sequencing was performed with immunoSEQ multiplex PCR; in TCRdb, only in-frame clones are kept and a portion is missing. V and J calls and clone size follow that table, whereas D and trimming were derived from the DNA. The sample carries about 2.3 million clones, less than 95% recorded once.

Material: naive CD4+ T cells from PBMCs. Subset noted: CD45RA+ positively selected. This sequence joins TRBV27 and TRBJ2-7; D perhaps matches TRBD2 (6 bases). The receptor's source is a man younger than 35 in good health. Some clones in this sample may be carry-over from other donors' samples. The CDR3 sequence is CASSLSTGVVYEQYF. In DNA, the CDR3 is TGTGCCAGCAGTTTATCAACGGGGGTGGTCTACGAGCAGTACTTC.